The 29 T cell receptor beta chains below were found in one sample sequenced in a study of tumor-infiltrating lymphocytes in localized non-small cell lung cancer. Some clones are missing from TCRdb's copy, which holds only in-frame ones; the method was immunoSEQ multiplex PCR. The sample lists approximately 15,000 clones, 65% to 85% occurring once. The specimen was uninvolved lung tissue not adjacent to the tumor. The receptor source for this set is a human donor with non-small cell lung cancer.

By share of the sample, this clone is medium-sized. Here the CDR3 reads CASSPPGQGTDTQYF. The DNA for the CDR3 is TGTGCCAGCTCACCTCCGGGACAGGGGACAGATACGCAGTATTTT. V is TRBV18 and J is TRBJ2-3, with 10 bases identical to TRBD1. Germline-derived CDR1 and CDR2 are KGHSH and LQKENI. The length of the CDR3 is 15 residues. V dropped 3 bases and J dropped 3; count of bases not matched to a gene: 3.

Note on this clone: Different DNA sequences within this sample yield the same CDR3. The chain links TRBV20-1 to TRBJ2-7; perhaps TRBD1 as D (6 bases). CDR1 and CDR2 (germline): DFQATT, SNEGSKA (reference sequence). V lost 6 bases and J lost 5, with 8 bases in between. This CDR3 has 10 amino acids. The CDR3 nucleotides read TGCAGTGCGAGGACAGACGAGCAGTACTTC. Protein: CSARTDEQYF.

The CDR3 coding sequence is TGTGCCACCAGCAGTCAGTCGGGAGCAAACAATGAGCAGTTCTTC. Translated, it gives CATSSQSGANNEQFF. This sequence joins TRBV15 and TRBJ2-1; D might be TRBD2 (6 bases). The CDR3 sequence is 15 residues long. Germline V gene data show CDR1 as LNHNV and CDR2 as YYDKDF (reference sequence). Trimming removed 3 bases from V and 5 bases from J, with 14 bases in between.

The chain couples TRBV5-6 to TRBJ2-7; 8 nucleotides match TRBD1. CDR3 length equals 19 residues. V shed 3 bases, J shed 8 bases, and the junction held 25 bases outside the gene matches. Germline CDR1 reads SGHDT; CDR2 reads YYEEEE. The CDR3 protein is CASSSWLRAGGSHRGQQYF. In DNA form, the CDR3 reads TGTGCCAGCAGCTCTTGGCTCCGCGCAGGGGGCTCCCATCGTGGCCAGCAGTACTTC.

This clone was detected only a few times. The chain recombines TRBV6-1 with TRBJ1-2, with 8 bases fitting TRBD1. Germline loops: CDR1 MNHNS, CDR2 SASEGT. CDR3 length equals 14 residues. The V and J ends lost 2 bases and 2 bases, in that order; junction bases with no gene match: 1. CDR3 DNA sequence: TGTGCCAGCAGTGAATGGACAGGGAACTATGGCTACACCTTC. It translates to CASSEWTGNYGYTF.

The rearrangement joins TRBV5-1 to TRBJ1-3; maybe TRBD1 (6 bases). Germline V lookup: CDR1 SGHRS, CDR2 YFSETQ. The CDR3 is made up of 14 amino acids. V was clipped by 4 bases and J by 3 bases, with 11 bases between them. As DNA, the CDR3 is TGCGCCAGCAGCGAAGGGACATTTGGAAACACCATATATTTT. Translation: CASSEGTFGNTIYF.

This sequence joins TRBV11-3 and TRBJ2-3; D possibly corresponds to TRBD1 (6 bases). This CDR3 is built from 13 residues. Germline CDR1 SGHNT, CDR2 YENEEA. Between the trimmed V and J ends, which lost 3 bases and 6 bases, there was a span of 10 bases. The CDR3 is CASSFAGADTQYF. DNA for the CDR3: TGTGCCAGCAGCTTTGCAGGGGCGGATACGCAGTATTTT.

V usage is TRBV4-1 and J usage is TRBJ2-7; 10 positions agree with TRBD1. CDR3 length: 14 residues. Germline CDR1 is MGHRA and CDR2 is YSYEKL. V shed 4 bases, J shed 3 bases, and the junction held 3 bases outside the gene matches. CDR3 DNA sequence: TGCGCCAGCAGCCTCCGGGACAGGGGCTACGAGCAGTACTTC. Amino acids: CASSLRDRGYEQYF.

The rearrangement uses TRBV7-6 and TRBJ2-7; TRBD2 agrees at 8 bases. With 4 bases clipped from V and 3 bases from J, the junction kept 5 bases outside the gene matches. CDR1 is SGHVS and CDR2 is FNYEAQ in the germline V gene. The CDR3 has 14 amino acids. CDR3 nucleotide sequence: TGTGCCAGCAGCTCAAAAGCGGGAGACTACGAGCAGTACTTC. It codes for CASSSKAGDYEQYF.

The rearrangement joins TRBV4-1 to TRBJ2-7; tentatively, D is TRBD1 (7 bases). CDR3 length: 16 residues. Germline values: CDR1 MGHRA, CDR2 YSYEKL. V lost 1 base and J 3 bases, leaving 16 bases between the germline ends. CDR3 in amino acids: CASSQAGGRTDYEQYF. The CDR3 nucleotides are TGCGCCAGCAGCCAAGCAGGGGGGCGTACGGACTACGAGCAGTACTTC.

The V call is TRBV7-2, the J call TRBJ2-1, with unresolved D. Germline-derived CDR1 and CDR2 are SGHTA and FQGNSA. The CDR3 is 11 residues long. V lost 2 bases, J lost 10 bases, and 6 bases lay in between. Written as DNA, the CDR3 is TGTGCCAGCAGCTTAAATAAGGAGCAGTTCTTC. As protein: CASSLNKEQFF.

This clone appeared once. This chain links TRBV2 with TRBJ2-3, with 9 bases lining up with TRBD2. The V segment lost 4 bases and the J segment 5 bases; nucleotides outside the gene matches: 7. The CDR3 sequence is 15 residues long. Germline V gene data show CDR1 as SNHLY and CDR2 as FYNNEI. The CDR3 loop is CASSVGLAGRDTQYF. The CDR3 coding sequence is TGTGCCAGCAGTGTTGGTCTAGCGGGAAGAGATACGCAGTATTTT.

The chain is built from TRBV6-5 and TRBJ1-2, with 8 bases lining up with TRBD1. The CDR3 length is 14 residues. J was trimmed by 8 bases and V by 7 bases; bases with no gene match: 12. Germline lookup yields CDR1 MNHEY and CDR2 SVGAGI. CDR3 in DNA: TGTGCCAGCAAGACCCGGGACAGGCCTATCGGCTACACCTTC. Protein: CASKTRDRPIGYTF.

In this sample, this clone turned up once. The chain uses TRBV7-2 and TRBJ2-6; D is ambiguous. CDR3 length: 13 amino acids. The V gene's germline CDR1 is SGHTA and CDR2 FQGNSA. The V end lost 6 bases, the J end lost 3 bases, and 6 bases lay between the germline ends. The CDR3 DNA is TGTGCCAGCAGGGGTTTTGGGGCCAACGTCCTGACTTTC. Encoded protein: CASRGFGANVLTF. Full variable domain (rest looked up from reference TRBV7-2 and TRBJ2-6): GAGVSQSPSNKVTEKGKDVELRCDPISGHTALYWYRQSLGQGLEFLIYFQGNSAPDKSGLPSDRFSAERTGGSVSTLTIQRTQQEDSAVYLCASRGFGANVLTFGAGSRLTVL.

This chain joins TRBV5-6 and TRBJ2-7; TRBD1 aligns across 11 bases. J gave up 7 bases and V 3 bases, and 9 bases lay outside the gene matches. Germline values: CDR1 SGHDT, CDR2 YYEEEE. This CDR3 has 15 amino acids. In DNA form, the CDR3 reads TGTGCCAGCAGCTCAGGACAGGGGGCCTGGAGAGAGCAGTACTTC. Protein product: CASSSGQGAWREQYF.

This chain connects TRBV9 to TRBJ1-2; 7 nucleotides align to TRBD1. V lost 4 bases to trimming and J lost 6 bases; unmatched junction nucleotides: 9. CDR1 and CDR2 from the germline V gene are SGDLS and YYNGEE. This CDR3 has 14 amino acids. In DNA, the CDR3 is TGTGCCAGCAGCCCAAATCTCGGGACAGATGGCTACACCTTC. The encoded protein is CASSPNLGTDGYTF.

The rearrangement joins TRBV7-2 to TRBJ2-6; 7 bases are shared with TRBD1. V lost 5 bases to trimming and J lost 0 bases; unmatched junction nucleotides: 10. CDR1 is SGHTA, CDR2 FQGNSA, per germline. The CDR3 consists of 18 residues. Here the CDR3 reads CASSPQTGLSSGANVLTF. The CDR3 DNA reads TGTGCCAGCAGCCCCCAGACAGGGCTTAGCTCTGGGGCCAACGTCCTGACTTTC.

The V and J genes are TRBV19 and TRBJ1-1; D is unresolved. The CDR3 has 16 residues. The germline V gene encodes CDR1 LNHDA and CDR2 SQIVND (reference sequence). V was pared by 0 bases and J by 5 bases, with 16 bases between. The CDR3 reads CASSIDVWPALTEAFF. The CDR3 nucleotides are TGTGCCAGTAGTATAGATGTTTGGCCGGCTTTAACTGAAGCTTTCTTT. Based on the CDR3 plus reference TRBV19 and TRBJ1-1, the full variable domain is DGGITQSPKYLFRKEGQNVTLSCEQNLNHDAMYWYRQDPGQGLRLIYYSQIVNDFQKGDIAEGYSVSREKKESFPLTVTSAQKNPTAFYLCASSIDVWPALTEAFFGQGTRLTVV.

The chain joins TRBV2 to TRBJ1-1; D unresolved. Trimming cost V 0 bases and J 1 base, with 3 bases left between them. The CDR3 length is 13 residues. CDR1 SNHLY and CDR2 FYNNEI come from the germline V gene. The chain's CDR3 is CASSEAGNTEAFF. DNA of the CDR3: TGTGCCAGCAGTGAAGCCGGGAACACTGAAGCTTTCTTT.

V gene TRBV5-1 combines with J gene TRBJ1-1, with D possibly being TRBD1 (6 bases). This CDR3 has 15 amino acids. V was cut by 3 bases and J by 5 bases, with 17 bases left in between. The germline V gene has CDR1 SGHRS and CDR2 YFSETQ. The DNA for the CDR3 is TGCGCCAGCAGCTACCTCGGGGGAGGGGGGACTGAAGCTTTCTTT. Encoded protein: CASSYLGGGGTEAFF.

This clone was picked up a small number of times. This sequence joins TRBV4-1 and TRBJ1-2, with a weak D call TRBD1 (5 bases). V was pared by 11 bases and J by 5 bases, with 18 bases between. The CDR3 loop spans 13 amino acids. Germline V CDR1 and CDR2: MGHRA, YSYEKL. The CDR3 region has the DNA TGCGCCTCCTCCCCGGGGACCGAGTATGGCTACACCTTC. It is translated as CASSPGTEYGYTF.

V is TRBV5-1 and J is TRBJ1-5, with D possibly matching TRBD1 (6 bases). V was clipped by 4 bases and J by 1 base, with 12 bases between them. Germline CDR1 and CDR2: SGHRS and YFSETQ. CDR3 length equals 15 residues. The CDR3 loop is CASSPDGQSNQPQHF. The CDR3 region has the DNA TGCGCCAGCAGCCCAGATGGACAGAGCAATCAGCCCCAGCATTTT. The full variable domain, with the rest looked up from reference TRBV5-1 and TRBJ1-5, is KAGVTQTPRYLIKTRGQQVTLSCSPISGHRSVSWYQQTPGQGLQFLFEYFSETQRNKGNFPGRFSGRQFSNSRSEMNVSTLELGDSALYLCASSPDGQSNQPQHFGDGTRLSIL.

The chain is built from TRBV18 and TRBJ1-1, with TRBD1 matching over 10 bases. Germline V gene sequence: CDR1 KGHSH, CDR2 LQKENI. This CDR3 has 16 amino acids. The ends lost 4 bases at V and 3 bases at J; junction bases unmatched: 8. In nucleotides, the CDR3 is TGTGCCAGCTCACTAGGGACAGGGGACCGGGACACTGAAGCTTTCTTT. This codes for CASSLGTGDRDTEAFF.

Here the CDR3 DNA reads TGTGCCAGCACCGCCTTGGGGACTCGGACTGAAGCTTTCTTT. Protein: CASTALGTRTEAFF. J is TRBJ1-1 and V is TRBV5-8; D perhaps matches TRBD1 (5 bases). There are 14 residues in the CDR3. Trimming shortened V by 6 bases and J by 5 bases, and 17 bases separated the two germline ends. CDR1 is SGHTS, CDR2 YDEGEE, per germline.

The rearrangement links TRBV18 to TRBJ2-7, with 10 bases aligning to TRBD2. J gave up 4 bases and V 3 bases, and 3 bases lay outside the gene matches. The CDR3 spans 14 residues. Looked up from germline, CDR1 is KGHSH and CDR2 is LQKENI. In DNA form, the CDR3 reads TGTGCCAGCTCACCCGGGACTAGCGTGTACGAGCAGTACTTC. Its translation is CASSPGTSVYEQYF.

This clone was counted a few times. V and J are TRBV6-6 and TRBJ2-5; no firm D call. CDR3 length equals 13 residues. Trimming took 4 bases from V and 3 from J, leaving 9 bases between them. CDR1 is MNHNY and CDR2 is SVGAGI in the germline V gene (reference sequence). The CDR3 is CASSSNIKETQYF. Written as DNA, the CDR3 is TGTGCCAGCAGTTCGAATATCAAAGAGACCCAGTACTTC.

This clone was found a few times. This rearrangement joins TRBV27 to TRBJ1-1, with D unclear. The CDR3 has 14 amino acids. V was cut by 6 bases and J by 0 bases, with 11 bases left in between. CDR1 is MNHEY, CDR2 SMNVEV, per germline (reference sequence). CDR3 in DNA: TGTGCCAGCAGCCAGACTGATTTGAACACTGAAGCTTTCTTT. This encodes CASSQTDLNTEAFF.

The chain's CDR3 is CASSFGANTEAFF. In DNA form, the CDR3 reads TGTGCCAGCAGCTTCGGGGCGAACACTGAAGCTTTCTTT. V usage is TRBV7-3 and J usage is TRBJ1-1, with D maybe TRBD1 (5 bases). In germline, CDR1 is SGHTA, CDR2 FQGTGA. CDR3 length equals 13 residues. Trimming pared 3 bases from V and 1 base from J, leaving 6 bases between.

This clone was counted only a few times. The rearrangement joins TRBV5-1 to TRBJ1-4; no clear D gene. Trimming pared 0 bases from V and 6 bases from J, leaving 15 bases between. CDR3 length: 16 residues. Germline CDR1 reads SGHRS; CDR2 reads YFSETQ. The CDR3 here is CASSLEGTAAYEKLFF. CDR3 bases: TGCGCCAGCAGCTTGGAGGGAACCGCTGCTTATGAAAAACTGTTTTTT.